These 29 T cell receptor beta chains share one sample of origin, sequenced in a study of blood T cell repertoires in COVID-19 (dated by TCRdb to the early 2020s). Library preparation was by the immunoSEQ multiplex PCR assay. What TCRdb holds here is the immuneACCESS table cut down to in-frame rearrangements. Part of the clones is not present; checked against another copy, under half of the missing clones reflect an unresolved V gene, and the others are unexplained. The sample includes approximately 210,000 clones, with approximately 82% observed a single time. The ten largest clonotypes hold 2.9% of the sample. Input material: peripheral blood. Receptors originate from a man between 50 and 59 years old with active or convalescent COVID-19.

The V and J genes are TRBV7-9 and TRBJ1-4; 10 nucleotides match TRBD1. This CDR3 comprises 16 residues. From germline, CDR1 is SEHNR and CDR2 FQNEAQ (reference sequence). With 5 bases clipped from V and 8 bases from J, the junction kept 11 bases outside the gene matches. CDR3 amino acids: CASSPTGTGAREKLFF. As DNA, the CDR3 is TGTGCCAGCAGCCCGACCGGGACAGGGGCTCGGGAAAAACTGTTTTTT.

The J gene is TRBJ2-7, the V gene TRBV28; maybe TRBD1 (6 bases). Germline V gives CDR1 MDHEN, CDR2 SYDVKM. Trimming pared 1 base from V and 3 bases from J, leaving 13 bases between. The CDR3 is made up of 15 amino acids. This CDR3 is CASSLFGGGDYEQYF. The CDR3 DNA reads TGTGCCAGCAGTTTATTCGGTGGGGGCGACTACGAGCAGTACTTC. Combining the CDR3 with reference TRBV28 and TRBJ2-7 gives the whole variable domain DVKVTQSSRYLVKRTGEKVFLECVQDMDHENMFWYRQDPGLGLRLIYFSYDVKMKEKGDIPEGYSVSREKKERFSLILESASTNQTSMYLCASSLFGGGDYEQYFGPGTRLTVT.

This clone was seen a handful of times. The CDR3 nucleotides read TGTGCCACCAGTGAAAGGTACGGACTAGCGGGAGTAGAGCAGTTCTTC. It codes for CATSERYGLAGVEQFF. The J gene is TRBJ2-1, the V gene TRBV24-1, with 13 bases lining up with TRBD2. The V gene's germline CDR1 is KGHDR and CDR2 SFDVKD. Losses at the gene ends were 4 bases for V and 10 bases for J; bases not matched to a gene: 9. This CDR3 is 16 amino acids long.

This sequence joins TRBV25-1 and TRBJ1-2, with TRBD1 matching 9 bases. The CDR3 consists of 17 residues. In germline, CDR1 is MGHDK, CDR2 SYGVNS. The J segment lost 5 bases and the V segment lost 4 bases, leaving 14 bases of the junction unmatched. The CDR3 DNA follows: TGTGCCAGCAGTGGGACAGGGGAGTCAAACCCGCCGTATGGCTACACCTTC. Its protein is CASSGTGESNPPYGYTF.

There are a few counts of this clone. V usage is TRBV19 and J usage is TRBJ1-3, with D possibly being TRBD1 (6 bases). Trimming took off 3 bases at V and 0 bases at J, with 9 bases between the two ends. The CDR3 is 15 residues long. Germline V gene data show CDR1 as LNHDA and CDR2 as SQIVND (reference sequence). The CDR3 region is CASSMGHHSGNTIYF. The CDR3 region has the DNA TGTGCCAGTAGTATGGGACACCACTCTGGAAACACCATATATTTT.

The chain recombines TRBV9 with TRBJ1-2; TRBD1 matches at 8 bases. The V gene end was trimmed by 3 bases and the J gene end by 6 bases; junction bases not matched to a gene: 4. CDR1 and CDR2 from the germline V gene are SGDLS and YYNGEE. This CDR3 is 13 amino acids long. The CDR3 here is CASSAPGGNGYTF. CDR3 nucleotide sequence: TGTGCCAGCAGCGCTCCAGGGGGCAATGGCTACACCTTC.

The gene calls are TRBV4-3 and TRBJ2-3; D might be TRBD1 (5 bases). The CDR3 length is 13 residues. Trimming took 2 bases from V and 6 from J, leaving 9 bases between them. Germline V gene sequence: CDR1 LGHNA, CDR2 YSLEER. DNA for the CDR3: TGCGCCAGCAGCCAAATTAGACAGGATACGCAGTATTTT. Residues: CASSQIRQDTQYF.

This sequence joins TRBV29-1 and TRBJ2-6, with 7 nucleotides matching TRBD2. J lost 1 base, V lost 5 bases, and 2 bases had no gene match. Germline assignment: CDR1 SQVTM and CDR2 ANQGSEA. This CDR3 contains 14 residues. DNA for the CDR3: TGCAGCGTTTTACTAGCGTCTGGGGCCAACGTCCTGACTTTC. It yields the protein CSVLLASGANVLTF. Complete variable domain (other parts from reference TRBV29-1 and TRBJ2-6): SAVISQKPSRDICQRGTSLTIQCQVDSQVTMMFWYRQQPGQSLTLIATANQGSEATYESGFVIDKFPISRPNLTFSTLTVSNMSPEDSSIYLCSVLLASGANVLTFGAGSRLTVL.

V and J are TRBV5-5 and TRBJ2-5; maybe TRBD2 (6 bases). Between the trimmed V and J ends, which lost 3 bases and 5 bases, there was a span of 20 bases. This CDR3 has 16 residues. Germline lookup yields CDR1 SGHKS and CDR2 YYEKEE (reference sequence). The chain's CDR3 is CASSSTRTGLGETQYF. In DNA, the CDR3 is TGTGCCAGCAGCTCCACCCGTACGGGACTGGGCGAGACCCAGTACTTC.

V is TRBV4-1 and J is TRBJ2-2; unclear D gene. Trimming took 3 bases from V and 7 from J, leaving 9 bases between them. CDR1 and CDR2 from the germline V gene are MGHRA and YSYEKL. This CDR3 is 13 amino acids long. CDR3 loop: CASSQPLSGELFF. In DNA form, the CDR3 reads TGCGCCAGCAGCCAGCCCCTAAGCGGGGAGCTGTTTTTT.

This clone has only one observation. The chain combines TRBV28 with TRBJ1-2; 8 bases fit TRBD1. The CDR3 has 16 residues. In germline, CDR1 is MDHEN, CDR2 SYDVKM. V lost 10 bases and J lost 0; bases outside the gene matches: 13. The CDR3 DNA sequence: TGTGCCATCGAAGACAACAGGGGGGTCCCTAACTATGGCTACACCTTC. Translating gives CAIEDNRGVPNYGYTF.

The CDR3 DNA reads as TGCAGCGTCCTCGGGGGGGACAAGCCGACTGAAGCTTTCTTT. This translates into CSVLGGDKPTEAFF. The genes are TRBV29-1 and TRBJ1-1; D is perhaps TRBD1 (6 bases). The V end was cut by 6 bases, the J end by 5 bases, with 19 bases between. The germline gives CDR1 SQVTM, CDR2 ANQGSEA. This CDR3 is 14 amino acids long.

This chain uses TRBV5-1 with TRBJ2-3; 7 bases agree with TRBD1. Germline loops: CDR1 SGHRS, CDR2 YFSETQ. This CDR3 region has 14 residues. The V segment lost 4 bases and the J segment 4 bases; nucleotides outside the gene matches: 6. The DNA for the CDR3 is TGCGCCAGCAGCCTAGGACAGGCCCCAGATACGCAGTATTTT. It is translated as CASSLGQAPDTQYF.

The rearrangement uses TRBV9 and TRBJ1-6; the D gene is possibly TRBD1 (6 bases). Per germline, CDR1 SGDLS and CDR2 YYNGEE. The CDR3 runs 13 residues. The V gene lost 0 bases and the J gene lost 10 bases, with 8 bases spanning the gap. CDR3 sequence reads: CASSVDRESPLHF. CDR3 in DNA: TGTGCCAGCAGCGTAGACAGGGAATCACCCCTCCACTTT.

V usage is TRBV10-3 and J usage is TRBJ2-2; maybe TRBD1 (5 bases). The length of the CDR3 is 17 residues. Looked up from germline, CDR1 is ENHRY and CDR2 is SYGVKD. V shed 2 bases and J shed 3 bases, with 16 bases lying between them. CDR3 loop: CAISEGALTLDTGELFF. The CDR3 DNA follows: TGTGCCATCAGTGAGGGGGCGTTAACTCTGGACACCGGGGAGCTGTTTTTT.

This chain joins TRBV6-5 and TRBJ2-7; 7 nucleotides agree with TRBD1. Germline assignment: CDR1 MNHEY and CDR2 SVGAGI. The CDR3 extends over 14 amino acids. Trimming at V came to 6 bases and at J to 6 bases, leaving 11 bases not matched to a gene. CDR3: CASRGMGQLGEQYF. DNA for the CDR3: TGTGCCAGCAGGGGAATGGGACAGTTAGGCGAGCAGTACTTC.

The J gene is TRBJ1-1, the V gene TRBV21-1; the DNA was not compared with TRBD1, the D call given in the table. TRBV21-1 is deemed a pseudogene. CDR3 length: 17 residues. The CDR3 sequence: CASSENGQGPYGAEAFF. The CDR3, as DNA: TGTGCCAGCAGCGAAAACGGACAGGGTCCATATGGCGCTGAAGCTTTCTTT.

This chain joins TRBV9 and TRBJ1-2; D possibly corresponds to TRBD1 (5 bases). Between the trimmed V and J ends, which lost 8 bases and 3 bases, there was a span of 14 bases. This CDR3 is 13 amino acids long. The germline CDR1 and CDR2 sequences are SGDLS and YYNGEE. The CDR3 nucleotides read TGTGCCAGGATGCAGGGTATCGACTATGGCTACACCTTC. It yields the protein CARMQGIDYGYTF.

The chain uses TRBV5-3 and TRBJ1-2; D remains unclear. TRBV5-3 is labeled an ORF, and its function is uncertain. V lost 0 bases, J lost 6 bases, and 24 bases lay in between. The CDR3 covers 18 residues. The CDR3 DNA reads TGTGCCAGAAGCTTGGCCGAGGGTCCTACAGCGCCGATCGATGGCTACACCTTC. Protein: CARSLAEGPTAPIDGYTF.

The chain is built from TRBV5-8 and TRBJ1-5, with D possibly matching TRBD1 (5 bases). The V gene lost 4 bases and the J gene lost 7 bases, with 15 bases spanning the gap. There are 14 residues in the CDR3. The germline V gene encodes CDR1 SGHTS and CDR2 YDEGEE. The CDR3 spells CASSPPPWGQPQHF. For the CDR3, the DNA is TGTGCCAGCAGCCCCCCCCCTTGGGGCCAGCCCCAGCATTTT.

This chain uses TRBV6-5 with TRBJ2-1; 11 positions match TRBD1. Germline V gives CDR1 MNHEY, CDR2 SVGAGI. V shed 6 bases, J shed 6 bases, and the junction held 7 bases outside the gene matches. There are 15 residues in the CDR3. CDR3 amino acids: CASRWTGGQRNEQFF. CDR3 DNA: TGTGCCAGCAGATGGACAGGGGGCCAACGCAATGAGCAGTTCTTC.

This clone was observed a single time. This chain connects TRBV5-5 to TRBJ2-7; D is possibly TRBD2 (6 bases). This CDR3 is built from 15 residues. From germline, CDR1 is SGHKS and CDR2 YYEKEE (reference sequence). Trimming stripped 3 bases from V and 5 bases from J, with 18 bases between. In DNA, the CDR3 is TGTGCCAGCAGCTCACTAGGGACTGAAAATCACGAGCAGTACTTC. Its protein is CASSSLGTENHEQYF.

This sequence joins TRBV27 and TRBJ1-5, with TRBD1 matching over 8 bases. CDR3 length equals 17 residues. Per germline, CDR1 MNHEY and CDR2 SMNVEV (reference sequence). The V gene end was trimmed by 5 bases and the J gene end by 5 bases; junction bases not matched to a gene: 14. CDR3 residues: CASSLGTGLRIDQPQHF. The CDR3 DNA reads TGTGCCAGCAGTCTGGGGACAGGCCTACGGATAGATCAGCCCCAGCATTTT.

On this clone itself: Being one base from a much bigger clone, this may be a read error. The chain carries TRBV6-2 or TRBV6-3 and TRBJ1-1; D is ambiguous. CDR1 MNHEY and CDR2 SVGEGT come from the germline V gene. V dropped 2 bases and J dropped 1 base, with 5 bases sitting between them. The length of the CDR3 is 13 residues. The CDR3 nucleotides are TGTGCCAGCAGTTACAGACAGAACACTGAAGCTTTCTTT. Its translation is CASSYRQNTEAFF.

The chain uses TRBV25-1 and TRBJ1-3, with D perhaps matching TRBD1 (6 bases). V was trimmed by 1 base and J by 4 bases, leaving 14 bases between them. Germline CDR1 MGHDK, CDR2 SYGVNS. The CDR3 runs 16 residues. CDR3 nucleotides: TGTGCCAGCAGTGAATGGTCCGGTCAGGGGGGAAACACCATATATTTT. It codes for CASSEWSGQGGNTIYF.

The rearrangement links TRBV15 to TRBJ2-1, with 8 nucleotides matching TRBD1. With V trimmed by 1 base and J by 10 bases, 6 bases remained unmatched. The germline V gene has CDR1 LNHNV and CDR2 YYDKDF (reference sequence). This CDR3 comprises 14 residues. The CDR3: CATSRATGGYEQFF. In nucleotides, the CDR3 is TGTGCCACCAGCAGAGCCACAGGGGGATACGAGCAGTTCTTC. Based on the CDR3 plus reference TRBV15 and TRBJ2-1, the full variable domain is DAMVIQNPRYQVTQFGKPVTLSCSQTLNHNVMYWYQQKSSQAPKLLFHYYDKDFNNEADTPDNFQSRRPNTSFCFLDIRSPGLGDTAMYLCATSRATGGYEQFFGPGTRLTVL.

The rearrangement uses TRBV19 and TRBJ1-3; D unclear. The germline V and J ends were trimmed by 5 bases and 0 bases, with 14 bases remaining between them. Germline CDR1 and CDR2: LNHDA and SQIVND (reference sequence). This CDR3 is built from 16 residues. The CDR3 sequence: CASSLPLLSSGNTIYF. For the CDR3, the DNA is TGTGCCAGTAGTCTCCCCCTACTGAGCTCTGGAAACACCATATATTTT.

CDR3 DNA sequence: TGTGCCAGCAGTTTCCAAACAGTGATCGTGAACACTGAAGCTTTCTTT. Translating it yields CASSFQTVIVNTEAFF. This chain uses TRBV28 with TRBJ1-1; D not resolved. CDR1 MDHEN and CDR2 SYDVKM come from the germline V gene. The CDR3 is 16 amino acids. The V gene lost 3 bases and the J gene lost 0 bases, with 14 bases spanning the gap.

V gene TRBV10-2 combines with J gene TRBJ2-6, with 7 bases identical to TRBD1. The germline V gene encodes CDR1 WSHSY and CDR2 SAAADI. The CDR3 length is 13 residues. The V gene end was trimmed by 9 bases and the J gene end by 2 bases; junction bases not matched to a gene: 1. CDR3 sequence reads: CARGTAGANVLTF. CDR3 coding DNA: TGCGCCAGAGGGACAGCTGGGGCCAACGTCCTGACTTTC.